This is a list of T cell receptor beta chains from one sample in a study of T-cell reconstitution after alpha-beta-depleted transplantation in children. TCRdb reprocessed the PCR reads with MiXCR, giving one entry per CDR3 protein. The sample holds about 400,000 distinct CDR3 sequences, roughly 17% seen once. The sample here was PBMCs, mostly from graft donor cells, taken 360 days after TCRalphabeta/CD19-depleted stem cell transplant. These receptors were taken from a boy less than two years old who had a stem cell transplant for Wiskott-Aldrich syndrome, so the T cells may come from the graft donor. The conserved cysteine and the conserved F or W are not part of the CDR3 here.

j_call v_call cdr3_aa
TRBJ2-7 TRBV7-8 ASSLAGAAYEQY
TRBJ1-2 TRBV2 ASSGRWGYT
TRBJ2-3 TRBV5-1 ASKGQDTDTQY
TRBJ2-2 TRBV5-1 ASRSGTLYTGELF
TRBJ2-3 TRBV7-9 ASSLITDTQY
TRBJ2-5 TRBV4-2 ASSQSSGREKETQY
TRBJ2-7 TRBV27 ASSLSRVGRYEQY
TRBJ2-5 TRBV5-1 ASSPKRETQY
TRBJ2-1 TRBV28 ASSFFRPGTAYNEQF
TRBJ2-3 TRBV4-3 ASSQGGLAGEVDTQY
TRBJ2-7 TRBV6-2/TRBV6-3 ASSTHQGAYEQY
TRBJ1-2 TRBV10-3 AIKTGEGYGYT
TRBJ2-7 TRBV10-3 AIRTGTSASYEQY
TRBJ2-1 TRBV5-1 ASSYRRPDNEQF
TRBJ2-1 TRBV12-3/TRBV12-4 ASSLASGIYNEQF
TRBJ2-1 TRBV6-2/TRBV6-3 ASRRSSGRYNEQF
TRBJ1-1 TRBV4-1 ASSQDRQIT
TRBJ2-3 TRBV3-1 ASSQGRGPTDTQY
TRBJ2-7 TRBV2 ASSEARGGEQY
TRBJ1-5 TRBV2 ASRRDVIQPQH
TRBJ1-2 TRBV29-1 SAATGPYGYT
TRBJ1-4 TRBV24-1 ATRDRGAEKLF
TRBJ2-7 TRBV5-1 ASSQPGQGYEQY
TRBJ2-6 TRBV12-3/TRBV12-4 ASRGSSGANVLT
TRBJ2-7 TRBV7-2 ASSPSGGLTYEQY
TRBJ2-1 TRBV6-5 ASSYLTLRQGAYNEQF
TRBJ2-5 TRBV19 ASSITGIGETQY
TRBJ2-1 TRBV12-3/TRBV12-4 ASNPGLAADEQF
TRBJ2-1 TRBV10-3 AARGTSSHEQF
TRBJ1-1 TRBV5-1 ASSFSGTVGTEAF
TRBJ1-1 TRBV20-1 YTYRGRHTEAF
TRBJ2-1 TRBV4-1 ASSQGPGAPAPHDEQF
TRBJ2-3 TRBV24-1 ATSATVFTDTQY
TRBJ2-5 TRBV5-6 ASSRGHRAWETQY
TRBJ2-5 TRBV4-3 ASSQDLDLQETQY
TRBJ2-2 TRBV20-1 SARDRRFTGELF
TRBJ2-1 TRBV11-2 ASSRASVTNEQF
TRBJ1-1 TRBV13 ASSHGQGTKTEAF
TRBJ2-7 TRBV18 ASFTSTYEQY
TRBJ1-6 TRBV20-1 SARDQGGYNSPLH
TRBJ2-7 TRBV21-1 ASSKGQAYEQY
TRBJ1-5 TRBV27 ASSSTGALFNQPQH